This entry features one T cell receptor beta chain sequence. Antigen specificity is unknown. A library of TCRbeta sequences, prepared with unique molecular identifiers, was generated. TCRdb called the PCR reads again in MiXCR, with one record for every CDR3 protein. This table has about 440,000 distinct CDR3 sequences, roughly 44% appearing once. This sample is part of a study of T-cell reconstitution after alpha-beta-depleted transplantation in children. Study-level points and caveats: The study reportedly traced alpha-beta T cells about two months after transplant to several hundred expanded graft clones. There were some patients whose high TCRbeta diversity at day 60 came from surviving recipient T cells and thymic progenitors. A year post-transplant, T-cell counts and diversity derived mostly from newly produced T cells.

The CDR3 is 17 residues long. Germline-derived CDR1 and CDR2 are KGHSH and LQKENI. V gave up 4 bases and J gave up 4 bases; unmatched junction bases: 10. The specimen was PBMCs, collected before TCRalphabeta/CD19-depleted stem cell transplant. This TCR came from a girl aged 2-10 years with aplastic anemia, due to receive a stem cell transplant. The chain recombines TRBV18 with TRBJ2-1; TRBD1 matches 10 bases. DNA for the CDR3: TGTGCCAGCTCACTTACCGGGACAGGGGTGTCGTACAATGAGCAGTTCTTC. It translates to CASSLTGTGVSYNEQFF.